The rows below give T cell receptor beta chains drawn from one sample of a study of T cell responses to AZD1222 COVID-19 vaccine. Profiled with immunoSEQ multiplex PCR; TCRdb holds only in-frame clones, not every one. This sample has about 130,000 clones, with roughly 91% found just once. Sequenced material: peripheral blood, taken 28 days after the second AZD1222 dose. The source of these receptors is an adult who received the AZD1222 COVID-19 vaccine. Both conserved end residues are part of each CDR3.

TRBJ2-7	TRBV7-2	CASSLRRFHPTYEQYF
TRBJ1-2	TRBV18	CASSPRTQGHYGYTF
TRBJ2-7	TRBV29-1	CSVEGSARGAVYEQYF
TRBJ1-1	TRBV5-1	CASSLGVAEAFF
TRBJ2-3	TRBV29-1	CSVERASGSSGTQYF
TRBJ1-3	TRBV21-1	CASSKGREAGGNTIYF
TRBJ1-2	TRBV7-9	CASSLAPGGYGYTF
TRBJ1-1	TRBV7-2	CASSLAGLNTEAFF
TRBJ2-7	TRBV18	CASSTDRETSYEQYF
TRBJ1-5	TRBV6-5	CASSPDTDAYQPQHF
TRBJ2-7	TRBV7-2	CASSFGGSSYEQYF
TRBJ2-3	TRBV7-8	CASSLAARETDTQYF
TRBJ1-2	TRBV18	CASSPNSAKTFYGYTF
TRBJ1-5	TRBV5-6	CASSRLGTGKSVQPQHF
TRBJ1-1	TRBV6-6	CASSYSRRETEAFF
TRBJ2-2	TRBV7-3	CASSLMQSGASDTGELFF
TRBJ2-3	TRBV5-1	CASSSGILGTDTQYF
TRBJ1-6	TRBV2	CASSAARGNSPLHF
TRBJ1-2	TRBV7-9	CASRRDGGSENYGYTF
TRBJ2-3	TRBV5-6	CASSHGKDRFITSTDTQYF
TRBJ2-2	TRBV7-3	CASSLGLSTGELFF
TRBJ2-2	TRBV7-2	CASSLDYLGTGELFF
TRBJ1-1	TRBV4-3	CASSQGRAEAFF
TRBJ1-1	TRBV6-5	CASSYRQTNTEAFF
TRBJ2-3	TRBV7-3	CASRLAEGPYTQYF
TRBJ2-5	TRBV7-2	CASSSTGLAETQYF